This T cell receptor beta chain was sequenced in a study of blood T cell repertoires in COVID-19. Study-level background: Sample material is recorded as cDNA or gDNA derived from T cells, B-cell-depleted T cells, or PBMCs.

In the original analysis: Amplification from reference gene primers served as the basis for estimated nucleated cell counts. Sequenced by immunoSEQ multiplex PCR; TCRdb stores in-frame clones only, minus some. D and trimming were read from the DNA, whereas the V and J calls and clone size are those reported in that table. The sample holds under 250,000 clones, almost 90% seen once. The CDR3 runs 15 residues. In germline, CDR1 is MNHEY, CDR2 SVGEGT. With 4 bases clipped from V and 8 bases from J, the junction kept 10 bases outside the gene matches. The sequenced sample was peripheral blood. The chain has TRBV6-2 or TRBV6-3 and TRBJ1-3; 8 bases line up with TRBD1. The receptor's source is a woman in her fifties or sixties with acute or convalescent COVID-19. The CDR3 spells CASSSQGAKWDTIYF. For the CDR3, the DNA is TGTGCCAGCAGTTCTCAGGGGGCGAAATGGGACACCATATATTTT.